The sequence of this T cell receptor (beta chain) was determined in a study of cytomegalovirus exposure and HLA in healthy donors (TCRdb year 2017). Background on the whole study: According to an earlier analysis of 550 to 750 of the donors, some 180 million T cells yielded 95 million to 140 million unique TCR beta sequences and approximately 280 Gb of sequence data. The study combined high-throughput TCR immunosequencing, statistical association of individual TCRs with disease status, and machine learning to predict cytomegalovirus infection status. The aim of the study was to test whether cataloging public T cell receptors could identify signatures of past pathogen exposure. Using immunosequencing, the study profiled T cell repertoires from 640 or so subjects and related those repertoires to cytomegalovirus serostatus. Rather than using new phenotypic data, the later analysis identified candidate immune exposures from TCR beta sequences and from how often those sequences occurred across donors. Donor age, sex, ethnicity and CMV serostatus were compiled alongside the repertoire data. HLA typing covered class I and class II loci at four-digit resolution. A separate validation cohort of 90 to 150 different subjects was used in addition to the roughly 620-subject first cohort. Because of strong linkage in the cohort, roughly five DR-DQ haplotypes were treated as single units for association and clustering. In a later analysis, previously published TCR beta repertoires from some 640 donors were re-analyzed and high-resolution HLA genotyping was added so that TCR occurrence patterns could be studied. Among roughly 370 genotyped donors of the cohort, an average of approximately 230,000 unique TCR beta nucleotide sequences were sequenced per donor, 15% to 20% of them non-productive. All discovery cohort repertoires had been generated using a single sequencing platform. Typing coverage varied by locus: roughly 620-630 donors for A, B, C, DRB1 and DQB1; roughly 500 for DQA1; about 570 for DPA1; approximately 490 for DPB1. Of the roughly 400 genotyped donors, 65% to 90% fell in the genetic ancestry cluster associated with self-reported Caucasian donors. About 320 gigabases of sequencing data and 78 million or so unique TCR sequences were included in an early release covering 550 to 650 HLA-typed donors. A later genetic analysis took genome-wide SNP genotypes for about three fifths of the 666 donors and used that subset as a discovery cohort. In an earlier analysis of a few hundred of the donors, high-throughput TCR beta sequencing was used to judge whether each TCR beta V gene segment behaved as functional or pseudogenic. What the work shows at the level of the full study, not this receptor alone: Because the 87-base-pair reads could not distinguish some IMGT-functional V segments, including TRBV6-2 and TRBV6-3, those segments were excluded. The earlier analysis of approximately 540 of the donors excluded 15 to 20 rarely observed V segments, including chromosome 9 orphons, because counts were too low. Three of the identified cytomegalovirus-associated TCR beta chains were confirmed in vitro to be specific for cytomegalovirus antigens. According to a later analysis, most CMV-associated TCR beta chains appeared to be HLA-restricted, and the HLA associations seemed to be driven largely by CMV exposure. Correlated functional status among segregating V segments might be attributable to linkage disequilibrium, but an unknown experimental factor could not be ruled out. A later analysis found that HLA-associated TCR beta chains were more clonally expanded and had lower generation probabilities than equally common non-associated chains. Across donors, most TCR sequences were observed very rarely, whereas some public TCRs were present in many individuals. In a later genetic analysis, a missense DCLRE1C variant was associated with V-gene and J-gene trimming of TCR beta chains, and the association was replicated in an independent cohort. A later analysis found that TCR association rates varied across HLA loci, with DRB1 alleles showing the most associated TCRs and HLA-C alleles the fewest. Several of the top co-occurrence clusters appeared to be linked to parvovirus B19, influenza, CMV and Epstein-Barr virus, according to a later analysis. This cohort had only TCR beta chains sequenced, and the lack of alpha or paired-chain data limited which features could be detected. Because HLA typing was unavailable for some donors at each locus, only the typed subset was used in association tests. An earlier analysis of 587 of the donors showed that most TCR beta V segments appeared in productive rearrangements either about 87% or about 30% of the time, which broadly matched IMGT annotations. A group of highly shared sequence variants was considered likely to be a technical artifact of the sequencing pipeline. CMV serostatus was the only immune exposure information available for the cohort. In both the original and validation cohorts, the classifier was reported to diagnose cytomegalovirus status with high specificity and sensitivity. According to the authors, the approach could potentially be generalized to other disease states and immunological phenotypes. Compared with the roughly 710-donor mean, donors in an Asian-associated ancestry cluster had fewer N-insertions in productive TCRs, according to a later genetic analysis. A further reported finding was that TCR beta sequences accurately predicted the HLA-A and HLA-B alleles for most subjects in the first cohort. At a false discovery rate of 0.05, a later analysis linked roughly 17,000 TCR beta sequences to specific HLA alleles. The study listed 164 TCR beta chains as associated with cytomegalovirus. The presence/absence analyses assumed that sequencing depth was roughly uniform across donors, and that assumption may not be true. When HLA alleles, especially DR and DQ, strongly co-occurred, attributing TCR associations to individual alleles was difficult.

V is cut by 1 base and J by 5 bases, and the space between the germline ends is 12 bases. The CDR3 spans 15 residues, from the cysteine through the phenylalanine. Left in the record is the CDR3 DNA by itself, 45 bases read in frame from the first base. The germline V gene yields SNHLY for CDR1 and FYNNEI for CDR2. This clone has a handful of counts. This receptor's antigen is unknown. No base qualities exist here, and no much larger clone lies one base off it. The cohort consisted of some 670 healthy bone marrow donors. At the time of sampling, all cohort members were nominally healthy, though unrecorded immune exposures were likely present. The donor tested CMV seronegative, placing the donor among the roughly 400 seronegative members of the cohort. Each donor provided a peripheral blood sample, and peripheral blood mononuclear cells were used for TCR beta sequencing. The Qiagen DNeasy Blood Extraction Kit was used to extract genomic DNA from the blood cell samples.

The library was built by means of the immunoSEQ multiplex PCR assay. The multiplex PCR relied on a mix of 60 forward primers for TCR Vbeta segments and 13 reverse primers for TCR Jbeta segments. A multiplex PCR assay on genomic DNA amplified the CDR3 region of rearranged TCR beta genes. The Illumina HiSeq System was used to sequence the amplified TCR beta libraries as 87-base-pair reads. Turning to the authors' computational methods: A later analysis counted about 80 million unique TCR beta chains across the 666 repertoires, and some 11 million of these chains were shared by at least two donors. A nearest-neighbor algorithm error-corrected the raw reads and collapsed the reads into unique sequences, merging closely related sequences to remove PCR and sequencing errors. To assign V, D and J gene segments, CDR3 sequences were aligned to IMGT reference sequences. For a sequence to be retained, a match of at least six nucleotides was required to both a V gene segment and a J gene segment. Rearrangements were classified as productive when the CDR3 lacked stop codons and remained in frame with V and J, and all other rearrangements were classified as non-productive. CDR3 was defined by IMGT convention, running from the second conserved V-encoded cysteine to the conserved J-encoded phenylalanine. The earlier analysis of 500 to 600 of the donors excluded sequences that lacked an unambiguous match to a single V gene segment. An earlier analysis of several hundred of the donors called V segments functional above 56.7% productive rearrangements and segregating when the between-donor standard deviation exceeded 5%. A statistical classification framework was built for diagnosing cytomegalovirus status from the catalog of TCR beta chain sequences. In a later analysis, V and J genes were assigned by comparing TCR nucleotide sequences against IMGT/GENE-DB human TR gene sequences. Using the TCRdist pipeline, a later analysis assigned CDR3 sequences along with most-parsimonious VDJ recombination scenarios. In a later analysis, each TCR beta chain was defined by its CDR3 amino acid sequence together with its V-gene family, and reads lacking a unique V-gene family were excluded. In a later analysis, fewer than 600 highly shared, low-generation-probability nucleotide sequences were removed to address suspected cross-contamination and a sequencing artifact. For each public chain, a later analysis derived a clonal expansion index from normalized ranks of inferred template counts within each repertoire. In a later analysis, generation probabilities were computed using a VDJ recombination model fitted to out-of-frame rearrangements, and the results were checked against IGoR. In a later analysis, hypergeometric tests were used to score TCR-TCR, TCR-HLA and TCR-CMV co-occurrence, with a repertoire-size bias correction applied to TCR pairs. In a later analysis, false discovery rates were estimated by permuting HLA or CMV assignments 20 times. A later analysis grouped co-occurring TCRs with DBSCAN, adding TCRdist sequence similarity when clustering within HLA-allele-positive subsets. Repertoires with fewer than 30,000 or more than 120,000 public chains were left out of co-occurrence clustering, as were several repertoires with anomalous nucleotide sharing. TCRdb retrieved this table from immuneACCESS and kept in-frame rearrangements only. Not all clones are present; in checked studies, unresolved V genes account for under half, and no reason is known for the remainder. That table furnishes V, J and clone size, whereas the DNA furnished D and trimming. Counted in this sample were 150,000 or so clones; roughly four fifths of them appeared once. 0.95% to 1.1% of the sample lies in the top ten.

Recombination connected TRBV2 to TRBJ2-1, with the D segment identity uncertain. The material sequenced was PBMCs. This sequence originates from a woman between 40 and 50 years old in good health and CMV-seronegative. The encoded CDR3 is CASSEGPSRNNEQFF. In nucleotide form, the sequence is TGTGCCAGCAGTGAAGGGCCATCCAGGAACAATGAGCAGTTCTTC.